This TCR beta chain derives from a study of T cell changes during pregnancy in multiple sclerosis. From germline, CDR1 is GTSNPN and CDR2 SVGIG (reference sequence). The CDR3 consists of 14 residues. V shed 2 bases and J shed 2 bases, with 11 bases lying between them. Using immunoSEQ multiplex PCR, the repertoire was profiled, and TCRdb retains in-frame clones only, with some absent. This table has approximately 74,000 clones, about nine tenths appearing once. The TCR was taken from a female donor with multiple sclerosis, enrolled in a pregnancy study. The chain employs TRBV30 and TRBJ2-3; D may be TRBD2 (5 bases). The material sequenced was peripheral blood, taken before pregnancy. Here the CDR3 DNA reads TGTGCCTGGAGTTGGAAGGGAGTCACAGATACGCAGTATTTT. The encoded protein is CAWSWKGVTDTQYF.